This TCR beta chain appears in the sequencing data of a study of control samples from healthy donors and cancer patients. Assay used: immunoSEQ multiplex PCR; TCRdb lists only in-frame clones, some missing. The table shows 70,000 to 90,000 clones, with around 94% occurring only once. With 5 bases removed from V and 1 base from J, the gap between germline ends came to 18 bases. Per germline, CDR1 SGHAT and CDR2 FQNNGV. This CDR3 comprises 16 residues. The specimen sequenced was blood. The chain couples TRBV11-2 to TRBJ2-7; possible D gene TRBD2, 5 bases. The receptor was derived from a middle-aged woman in good health. CDR3 sequence (DNA): TGTGCCAGCAGCCCCTGGTTCGGAGGAGAATCCTACGAGCAGTACTTC. Amino acid sequence: CASSPWFGGESYEQYF.